The T cell receptor beta chain described here comes from a study of molecular identifiers for immune sequencing clone quantification. In the study overall: Five portions were made in replicates from RNA of approximately 22,000 or 94,000 naive CD8 cells, and four underwent sequencing.

Based on a CD8+CD4-CCR7+CD45RA+ profile, naive CD8 T cells were sorted. About this clonotype: A read error may account for a junction end that differs from germline.

The CDR3 covers 15 residues. The V gene's germline CDR1 is SGHRS and CDR2 YFSETQ. TCRdb ran MiXCR on the PCR reads and lists one entry per CDR3 protein. The sample has around 460,000 distinct CDR3 sequences, roughly 24% seen once. The sample taken for sequencing was naive CD8+ T cells from blood, with Jurkat cell RNA spiked in. Subset of the sample: FACS-sorted CD8+CD4-CCR7+CD45RA+ naive T cells. This TCR came from a human donor in good health. Some libraries in this study had Jurkat cell RNA spiked in. V is TRBV5-1 and J is TRBJ2-3; TRBD1 might be the D (6 bases). Here the CDR3 reads CASSPGQFITGTQYF. CDR3 nucleotides: TGCGCCAGCAGCCCCGGACAGTTCATCACAGGTACGCAGTATTTT.